The 18 T cell receptor beta chains below come from one sample, sequenced in a study of Graves' ophthalmopathy and Graves' hyperthyroidism. The authors amplified TCR beta CDR3 regions from RNA transcripts. HTBI primers were used in a first-round RT-PCR, which preceded a second-round multiplex PCR. TCRdb ran MiXCR on the multiplex PCR reads and lists one entry per CDR3 protein. The table records 350,000 or so distinct CDR3 sequences, 15% to 20% of them present only once. The sample taken for sequencing was peripheral blood. The receptor source for this set is an adult man with Graves' ophthalmopathy.

This clonotype was detected ten times or more. The J gene is TRBJ1-1, the V gene TRBV6-1; D is uncertain. Germline V gene data show CDR1 as MNHNS and CDR2 as SASEGT. CDR3 length equals 13 residues. V dropped 8 bases and J dropped 1 base, with 11 bases sitting between them. The chain's CDR3 is CASPRVGNTEAFF. As DNA, the CDR3 is TGTGCCAGCCCCCGGGTGGGGAACACTGAAGCTTTCTTT.

The chain links TRBV20-1 to TRBJ1-1; no reliable D call. The germline gives CDR1 DFQATT, CDR2 SNEGSKA (reference sequence). The CDR3 totals 16 residues. Trimming removed 0 bases from V and 4 bases from J, with 18 bases in between. For the CDR3, the DNA is TGCAGTGCTAGAGATCCGCTTGCGGGAGACACCACTGAAGCTTTCTTT. Translated: CSARDPLAGDTTEAFF.

In this sample, this clonotype turned up many times. The V and J genes are TRBV6-2 or TRBV6-3 and TRBJ2-2; D call uncertain. The CDR3 spans 11 residues. Trimming took 5 bases from V and 6 from J, leaving 4 bases between them. Germline V lookup: CDR1 MNHEY, CDR2 SVGEGT. The CDR3 protein is CASSRAGELFF. The DNA of the CDR3 is TGTGCCAGCAGTCGGGCCGGGGAGCTGTTTTTT.

At least ten counts were recorded for this clonotype. The chain has TRBV19 and TRBJ2-5; 9 nucleotides align to TRBD2. CDR1 LNHDA and CDR2 SQIVND come from the germline V gene (reference sequence). The length of the CDR3 is 16 residues. Trimming cost V 5 bases and J 4 bases; bases outside gene matches: 11. The chain's CDR3 is CASSPRLAAERETQYF. The CDR3 DNA reads as TGTGCCAGTAGTCCACGACTAGCGGCCGAGAGAGAGACCCAGTACTTC.

This clonotype has a count of ten or more. The chain employs TRBV6-1 and TRBJ1-1; D might be TRBD1 (6 bases). There are 13 residues in the CDR3. Germline values: CDR1 MNHNS, CDR2 SASEGT. V was shortened by 1 base and J by 11 bases, with 14 bases between the two germline ends. CDR3 in amino acids: CASSEEQGGYAFF. The CDR3 DNA reads TGTGCCAGCAGTGAAGAACAGGGCGGGTACGCTTTCTTT.

This clonotype was found many times. The chain recombines TRBV10-3 with TRBJ1-6; 10 nucleotides agree with TRBD1. V shed 2 bases and J 7 bases; nucleotides not matched to a gene: 2. Per the germline V gene, CDR1 is ENHRY and CDR2 is SYGVKD. The CDR3 has 15 amino acids. The CDR3 DNA follows: TGTGCCATCAGTGAGGGGACAGGGGAGAATTCACCCCTCCACTTT. Residues: CAISEGTGENSPLHF.

The chain combines TRBV28 with TRBJ1-6; the match to TRBD1 covers 7 bases. Germline CDR1 is MDHEN and CDR2 is SYDVKM. This CDR3 region has 13 residues. V trimming: 6 bases; J trimming: 10 bases; junction bases outside the gene matches: 6. CDR3 sequence (DNA): TGTGCCAGCAGGGGGACAGAAAAATCACCCCTCCACTTT. Residues: CASRGTEKSPLHF.

This clonotype was detected ten times or more. The chain combines TRBV2 with TRBJ2-4, with D unresolved. V gave up 0 bases and J gave up 7 bases, with 13 bases separating them. Germline CDR1 and CDR2: SNHLY and FYNNEI. The CDR3 consists of 15 residues. The CDR3: CASSEARRLGNIQYF. As DNA, the CDR3 is TGTGCCAGCAGTGAAGCGCGGCGCCTAGGGAACATTCAGTACTTC.

Worth noting for this clonotype: Germline and junction disagree at one end, which may indicate a read error. The chain combines TRBV11-2 with TRBJ2-7; D is unclear. This CDR3 is built from 14 residues. Germline assignment: CDR1 SGHAT and CDR2 FQNNGV. For the CDR3, the DNA is TGTGCCAGCAGCTTAGCGGCCGGCCCCTACGAGCAGTGCTTC. Its protein is CASSLAAGPYEQCF.

In its sample, this clonotype was seen many times. V gene TRBV5-5 combines with J gene TRBJ1-5; D is perhaps TRBD1 (6 bases). Germline V gives CDR1 SGHKS, CDR2 YYEKEE (reference sequence). The ends were cut back, 2 bases at V and 2 bases at J, with 8 bases in the middle. The CDR3 covers 14 residues. Here the CDR3 reads CASSLGQRNQPQHF. The CDR3 DNA sequence: TGTGCCAGCAGCTTAGGACAGCGCAATCAGCCCCAGCATTTT.

The chain recombines TRBV2 with TRBJ2-7; possible D gene TRBD2, 6 bases. CDR3 length: 13 residues. V was clipped by 8 bases and J by 7 bases, with 18 bases between them. In germline, CDR1 is SNHLY, CDR2 FYNNEI. The CDR3 is CASEGGGIGEQYF. In nucleotides, the CDR3 is TGTGCCAGCGAGGGAGGCGGGATAGGGGAGCAGTACTTC.

This chain connects TRBV12-3 or TRBV12-4 to TRBJ1-6, with 7 positions matching TRBD1. CDR3 length equals 13 residues. V trimming: 6 bases; J trimming: 9 bases; junction bases outside the gene matches: 5. The CDR3 sequence is CASRTTGSSPLHF. In DNA form, the CDR3 reads TGTGCCAGCAGAACGACAGGGAGTTCACCCCTCCACTTT.

The V and J genes are TRBV6-5 and TRBJ1-1; TRBD1 matches at 10 bases. The germline gives CDR1 MNHEY, CDR2 SVGAGI. The CDR3 has 15 residues. Germline trimming cut 5 bases from V and 6 bases from J; bases unmatched to any gene: 9. The DNA for the CDR3 is TGTGCCAGCAGTACTAGGGGACAGGGGATCCCTGAAGCTTTCTTT. It encodes CASSTRGQGIPEAFF.

This clonotype was found many times. The rearrangement links TRBV28 to TRBJ1-2; D is ambiguous. The germline V gene encodes CDR1 MDHEN and CDR2 SYDVKM. Trimming left V 6 bases short and J 3 bases short, with 14 bases between. The CDR3 sequence is 14 residues long. CDR3 amino acids: CASRLAERDYGYTF. The CDR3 DNA reads as TGTGCCAGCAGGCTAGCAGAGAGGGACTATGGCTACACCTTC.

The chain employs TRBV2 and TRBJ2-5, with D perhaps assigned TRBD1 or TRBD2 (5 bases each). The CDR3 is 13 amino acids. V was cut by 5 bases and J by 2 bases, with 9 bases left in between. CDR1 is SNHLY and CDR2 is FYNNEI in the germline V gene. The CDR3 region is CASSWDLQETQYF. CDR3 bases: TGTGCCAGCAGTTGGGACCTACAAGAGACCCAGTACTTC.

Ten or more counts support this clonotype. At one of its ends the junction is not consistent with the germline gene, which may arise from a read error. V usage is TRBV28 and J usage is TRBJ2-4; D remains unclear. The germline CDR1 and CDR2 sequences are MDHEN and SYDVKM. The CDR3 runs to 15 residues. CDR3 region: CDSSFSQTNKNIQYF. CDR3 bases: TGTGACAGCAGTTTCTCCCAAACCAACAAAAACATTCAGTACTTC.

This chain uses TRBV7-8 with TRBJ1-5; 10 nucleotides line up with TRBD1. V gave up 10 bases and J gave up 0 bases; unmatched junction bases: 12. The length of the CDR3 is 17 residues. CDR1 and CDR2 (germline): SGHVS, FQNEAQ. Written as DNA, the CDR3 is TGTGCCACTCAACCTGGACAGGGGGGTAATAGCAATCAGCCCCAGCATTTT. This encodes CATQPGQGGNSNQPQHF.

This clonotype was counted ten times or more. The chain uses TRBV27 and TRBJ1-2; 8 bases are a match to TRBD1. This CDR3 region has 13 residues. Trimming cost V 6 bases and J 7 bases; bases outside gene matches: 7. Germline V gene data show CDR1 as MNHEY and CDR2 as SMNVEV (reference sequence). This CDR3 reads CASSDRGLGGYTF. The CDR3 DNA sequence: TGTGCCAGCAGCGACAGGGGTTTAGGTGGCTACACCTTC.